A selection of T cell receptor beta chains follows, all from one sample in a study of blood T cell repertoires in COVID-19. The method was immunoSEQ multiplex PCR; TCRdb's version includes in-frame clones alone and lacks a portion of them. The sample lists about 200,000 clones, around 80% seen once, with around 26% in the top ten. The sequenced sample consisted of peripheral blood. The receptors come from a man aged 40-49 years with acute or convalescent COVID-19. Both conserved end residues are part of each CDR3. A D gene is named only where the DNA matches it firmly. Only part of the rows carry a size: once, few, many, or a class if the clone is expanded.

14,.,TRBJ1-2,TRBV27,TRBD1,TGTGCCAGCAGTTTAGACAGGGGGCGCGATGGCTACACCTTC,CASSLDRGRDGYTF
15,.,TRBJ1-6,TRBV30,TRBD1,TGTGCCTGGGAACAAAAGACAGGGAATAATTCACCCCTCCACTTT,CAWEQKTGNNSPLHF
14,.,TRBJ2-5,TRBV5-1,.,TGCGCCAGCAGCTTGGGACAGACACAAGAGACCCAGTACTTC,CASSLGQTQETQYF
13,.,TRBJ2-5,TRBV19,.,TGTGCCAGTAGTGAGGCCAGTCTGGAGACCCAGTACTTC,CASSEASLETQYF
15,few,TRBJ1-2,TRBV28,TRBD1,TGTGCCAGCAACCCGACAGGGAACATTAACTATGGCTACACCTTC,CASNPTGNINYGYTF
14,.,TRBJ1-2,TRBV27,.,TGTGCCAGCAGTTCGCGGGCCAGGGGTCGTGGCTACACCTTC,CASSSRARGRGYTF
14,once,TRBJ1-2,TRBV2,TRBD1,TGTGCCAGCAGTGGACAGGGGGCAGACTATGGCTACACCTTC,CASSGQGADYGYTF
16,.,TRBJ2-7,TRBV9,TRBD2,TGTGCCAGCAGCGTAGGGACTAGCGGAGACTCCTACGAGCAGTACTTC,CASSVGTSGDSYEQYF
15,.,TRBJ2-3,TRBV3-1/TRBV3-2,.,TGTGCCAGCAGCCAAGATCCCGGGAGCACAGATACGCAGTATTTT,CASSQDPGSTDTQYF
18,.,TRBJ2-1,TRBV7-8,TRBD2,TGTGCCAGCAGCTTGGGGGAGACTAGCGGGAGGTTTAGGAATGAGCAGTTCTTC,CASSLGETSGRFRNEQFF
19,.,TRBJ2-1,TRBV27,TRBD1,TGTGCCAGCACCTCACTTACAGGGGGTGGCGAGGGGATATACAATGAGCAGTTCTTC,CASTSLTGGGEGIYNEQFF
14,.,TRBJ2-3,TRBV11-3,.,TGTGCCAGCAGCTTAAACTTACCCACAGATACGCAGTATTTT,CASSLNLPTDTQYF
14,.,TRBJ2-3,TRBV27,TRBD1,TGTGCCAGCAGGGGGACAGGGAGGCCAGATACGCAGTATTTT,CASRGTGRPDTQYF
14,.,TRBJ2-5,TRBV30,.,TGTGCCTGGAGCTTAGGCGGGATCCAAGAGACCCAGTACTTC,CAWSLGGIQETQYF
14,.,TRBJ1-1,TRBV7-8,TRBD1,TGTGCCAGCAGCCAATTCACAGGGGTGGCTGAAGCTTTCTTT,CASSQFTGVAEAFF
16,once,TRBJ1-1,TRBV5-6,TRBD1,TGTGCCAGCAGCAGATGGGACAGGGGGGCGAACACTGAAGCTTTCTTT,CASSRWDRGANTEAFF
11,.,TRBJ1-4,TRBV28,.,TGTGCCAGCAGTCTAATTGAAAAACTGTTTTTT,CASSLIEKLFF
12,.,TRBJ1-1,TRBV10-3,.,TGTGCCATCACCGCCCGAGGCACTGAAGCTTTCTTT,CAITARGTEAFF
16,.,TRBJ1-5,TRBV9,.,TGTGCCAGCAGCCCATCAGCCTCGACCTCGGGTCAGCCCCAGCATTTT,CASSPSASTSGQPQHF
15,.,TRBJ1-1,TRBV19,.,TGTGCCAGTCGCCTCCCAGGCGTTCCGACCACTGAAGCTTTCTTT,CASRLPGVPTTEAFF
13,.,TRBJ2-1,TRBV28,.,TGTGCCAGCGAGCGGTCCTCCTACAATGAGCAGTTCTTC,CASERSSYNEQFF
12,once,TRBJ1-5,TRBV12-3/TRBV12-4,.,TGTGCCAGCAGTTTCGGCAATCAGCCCCAGCATTTT,CASSFGNQPQHF
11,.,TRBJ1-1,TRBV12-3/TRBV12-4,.,TGTGCCAGCAGTTTGGGGGGGCTGGCTTTCTTT,CASSLGGLAFF
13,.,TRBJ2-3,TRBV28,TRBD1,TGTGCCAGCGGGACAGGGAACACAGATACGCAGTATTTT,CASGTGNTDTQYF
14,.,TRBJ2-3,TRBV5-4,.,TGTGCCAGCAGCTTGGAGCTAGCTGGAGATACGCAGTATTTT,CASSLELAGDTQYF
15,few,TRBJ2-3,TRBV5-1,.,TGCGCCAGCAGCCGCTCGGGGTCTAGCACAGATACGCAGTATTTT,CASSRSGSSTDTQYF
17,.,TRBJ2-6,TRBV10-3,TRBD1,TGTGCCATCAGACCGGGACAGGGGGCCTCTGGGGCCAACGTCCTGACTTTC,CAIRPGQGASGANVLTF
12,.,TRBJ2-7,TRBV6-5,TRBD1,TGTGCCAGCAGCACAGGGGGGCACGAGCAGTACTTC,CASSTGGHEQYF
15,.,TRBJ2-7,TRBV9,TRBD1,TGTGCCAGCAGCCAGGGGACAGGGGGAACCTACGAGCAGTACTTC,CASSQGTGGTYEQYF
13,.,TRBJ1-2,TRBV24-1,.,TGTGCCACCAGTGATACAACAGGGAAGGGCTACACCTTC,CATSDTTGKGYTF
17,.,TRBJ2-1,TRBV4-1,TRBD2,TGCGCCAGCAGCCATCCTAGCGGGAGGGGGGCCTACAATGAGCAGTTCTTC,CASSHPSGRGAYNEQFF
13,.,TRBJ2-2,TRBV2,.,TGTGCCAGCGGTTTCTTGAGAACCGGGGAGCTGTTTTTT,CASGFLRTGELFF
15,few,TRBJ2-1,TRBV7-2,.,TGTGCCAGCAGCCTGAGTGGGAGGTCCTACAATGAGCAGTTCTTC,CASSLSGRSYNEQFF
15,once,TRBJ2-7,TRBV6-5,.,TGTGCCAGCATCGATCAGGGGAAGAGCTCCTACGAGCAGTACTTC,CASIDQGKSSYEQYF
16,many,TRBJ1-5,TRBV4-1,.,TGCGCCAGCAGCCAAGAAGTAAACAGGGTAGACCAGCCCCAGCATTTT,CASSQEVNRVDQPQHF
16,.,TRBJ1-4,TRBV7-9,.,TGTGCCAGCAGCTTAGGTGGATGGGGCACTAATGAAAAACTGTTTTTT,CASSLGGWGTNEKLFF
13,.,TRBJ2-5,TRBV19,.,TGTGCCAGTAGACCCCCGGGGCAAGAGACCCAGTACTTC,CASRPPGQETQYF
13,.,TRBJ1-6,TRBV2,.,TGTGCCAGCATCAGACAGGTTAATTCACCCCTCCACTTT,CASIRQVNSPLHF
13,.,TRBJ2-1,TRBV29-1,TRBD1,TGCAGCGTTGATCCTACAGGGGGCATTGAGCAGTTCTTC,CSVDPTGGIEQFF
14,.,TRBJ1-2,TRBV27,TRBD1,TGTGCCAGCAGTTTGCAACAGGGGGCCGGCGGCTACACCTTC,CASSLQQGAGGYTF
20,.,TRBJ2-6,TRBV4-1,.,TGCGCCAGCAGCCAGGCAGACATCCGGGACTGGGTAGTTAAGGCCAACGTCCTGACTTTC,CASSQADIRDWVVKANVLTF
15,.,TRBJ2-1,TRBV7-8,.,TGTGCCAGCACCTCCCGACTAGAGAGAAGGAATGAGCAGTTCTTC,CASTSRLERRNEQFF
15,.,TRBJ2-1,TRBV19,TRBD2,TGTGCCAGTACTGCTCCGGGACTAGCGAGGGAAGAGCAGTTCTTC,CASTAPGLAREEQFF
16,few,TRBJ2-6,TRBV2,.,TGTGCCAGCAGTAGGTCCAGGTTTTCTGGGGCCAACGTCCTGACTTTC,CASSRSRFSGANVLTF
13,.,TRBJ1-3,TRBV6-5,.,TGTGCCAGCACCAGGTACTCTGGAAACACCATATATTTT,CASTRYSGNTIYF
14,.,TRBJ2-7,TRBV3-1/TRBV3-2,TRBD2,TGTGCCAGCAGCCAATATCAGCGGGAGGGCGAGCAGTACTTC,CASSQYQREGEQYF
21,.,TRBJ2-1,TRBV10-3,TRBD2,TGTGCCATCAGTGAGTCGATCAGTGGGACTAGCGGGAAGGGTCCCTACAATGAGCAGTTCTTC,CAISESISGTSGKGPYNEQFF
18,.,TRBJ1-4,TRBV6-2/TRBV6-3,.,TGTGCCAGCAGTTACCCAACAGCCATGGTTTACGAGAATGAAAAACTGTTTTTT,CASSYPTAMVYENEKLFF
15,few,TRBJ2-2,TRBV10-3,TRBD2,TGTGCCATCAGTCGAGCGGGGCGGGGGACCGGGGAGCTGTTTTTT,CAISRAGRGTGELFF
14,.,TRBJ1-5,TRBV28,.,TGTGCCAGCAGTGACAGGACAGCGGATCAGCCCCAGCATTTT,CASSDRTADQPQHF
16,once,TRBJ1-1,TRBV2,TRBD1,TGTGCCAGCAGAACCGGGACAGGGATCCCAGGAACTGAAGCTTTCTTT,CASRTGTGIPGTEAFF
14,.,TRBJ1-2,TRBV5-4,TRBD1,TGTGCCAGCAGCTTGAATCAGGGGGCGCGTGGCTACACCTTC,CASSLNQGARGYTF
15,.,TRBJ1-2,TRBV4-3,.,TGCGCCAGCAGCCAAGACCCGGGGTTTAACTATGGCTACACCTTC,CASSQDPGFNYGYTF
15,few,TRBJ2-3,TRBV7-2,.,TGTGCCAGCAGCTTAGTCGGCCTAGAGGCCGATACGCAGTATTTT,CASSLVGLEADTQYF